This TCR beta chain stems from a study of blood T cell repertoires in COVID-19. Study information: Samples of COVID-19 (acute and convalescent) were obtained from the United States, Italy and Spain. Sample material is recorded as cDNA or gDNA derived from T cells, B-cell-depleted T cells, or PBMCs.

As originally analysed: Reference gene primer amplification gave nucleated cell count estimates. Profiling relied on immunoSEQ multiplex PCR, and the TCRdb table lists in-frame clones only, not all of them. V, J and clone size reflect that table, while D and trimming were determined from the DNA. The repertoire holds 120,000 to 150,000 clones, with 88% as singletons. Sequencing was done on a sample of peripheral blood. The TCR originated in a human donor in a cohort sampled during active COVID-19.

CDR3: CASSFTGTGELFF. The DNA for the CDR3 is TGTGCCAGCAGTTTTACGGGAACCGGGGAGCTGTTTTTT. The chain recombines TRBV28 with TRBJ2-2; maybe TRBD2 (5 bases). Trimming removed 3 bases at V and 5 bases at J, with 7 bases between. Germline-derived CDR1 and CDR2 are MDHEN and SYDVKM. This CDR3 contains 13 residues.